This passage covers 22 T cell receptor beta chains from one sample sequenced in a study of blood T cell repertoires in COVID-19. Method: immunoSEQ multiplex PCR; TCRdb's copy keeps in-frame clones and lacks some. Here the sample spans around 250,000 clones, about 86% being singletons. The source material was peripheral blood. The receptors shown here come from a man of 80 years or more with acute or convalescent COVID-19.

This rearrangement joins TRBV6-1 to TRBJ2-7, with D possibly matching TRBD2 (6 bases). Germline values: CDR1 MNHNS, CDR2 SASEGT. V was pared by 1 base and J by 2 bases, with 12 bases between. The CDR3 is 15 amino acids. The CDR3 DNA reads TGTGCCAGCAGTGAAGGGGCAGGACTACCCTACGAGCAGTACTTC. Protein sequence: CASSEGAGLPYEQYF.

The CDR3 region has the DNA TGTGCCAGCAGCCCCCGGGACAGGGACGATTCCGGGGAGCTGTTTTTT. Its protein is CASSPRDRDDSGELFF. The rearrangement uses TRBV3-1 (or the pseudogene TRBV3-2) and TRBJ2-2; the match to TRBD1 covers 9 bases. CDR3 length equals 16 residues. Germline V gene lookup returns CDR1 LGHDT and CDR2 YNNKEL (reference sequence). The ends lost 4 bases at V and 6 bases at J; junction bases unmatched: 9.

The V gene is TRBV3-1 (or the pseudogene TRBV3-2), the J gene TRBJ1-6, with D possibly being TRBD1 (5 bases). The CDR3 is made up of 14 amino acids. Germline lookup yields CDR1 LGHDT and CDR2 YNNKEL (reference sequence). V was shortened by 6 bases and J by 9 bases, with 15 bases between the two germline ends. The CDR3 sequence is CASRGPWESSPLHF. In DNA, the CDR3 is TGTGCCAGCAGGGGGCCTTGGGAAAGTTCACCCCTCCACTTT.

The chain is built from TRBV3-1 (or the pseudogene TRBV3-2) and TRBJ1-2, with 8 positions matching TRBD1. After removal of 5 bases from V and 4 bases from J, the junction contained 3 bases not matched to a gene. The germline gives CDR1 LGHDT, CDR2 YNNKEL (reference sequence). The CDR3 totals 13 residues. In DNA, the CDR3 is TGTGCCAGCAGCGAAACAGGGGGCTATGGCTACACCTTC. Protein: CASSETGGYGYTF.

The chain recombines TRBV6-1 with TRBJ1-2; 7 bases agree with TRBD1. This CDR3 is 13 amino acids long. V shed 2 bases, J shed 4 bases, and the junction held 1 base outside the gene matches. Germline CDR1 MNHNS, CDR2 SASEGT. CDR3 nucleotides: TGTGCCAGCAGTGAACAGGGGGTCTATGGCTACACCTTC. This gives the protein CASSEQGVYGYTF.

The chain uses TRBV11-1 and TRBJ2-7; tentatively, D is TRBD2 (5 bases). Germline V gene sequence: CDR1 SGHAT, CDR2 FQDESV (reference sequence). V shed 5 bases and J shed 4 bases, with 15 bases lying between them. There are 14 residues in the CDR3. CDR3 DNA: TGTGCCAGCAGCCCCTCCTTAGCGCGGTACGAGCAGTACTTC. This encodes CASSPSLARYEQYF.

The chain employs TRBV7-9 and TRBJ2-1, with 11 bases identical to TRBD1. CDR1 SEHNR and CDR2 FQNEAQ come from the germline V gene (reference sequence). After removal of 3 bases from V and 4 bases from J, the junction contained 5 bases not matched to a gene. The CDR3 has 16 residues. Written as DNA, the CDR3 is TGTGCCAGCAGCTTCCCCGGGACAGGGGGATACAATGAGCAGTTCTTC. It translates to CASSFPGTGGYNEQFF.

This sequence joins TRBV7-2 and TRBJ2-7; 10 bases are shared with TRBD1. This CDR3 comprises 16 residues. Germline V lookup: CDR1 SGHTA, CDR2 FQGNSA. The V gene end was trimmed by 1 base and the J gene end by 2 bases; junction bases not matched to a gene: 5. The CDR3 sequence is CASSLELGQGTYEQYF. CDR3 nucleotides: TGTGCCAGCAGCTTAGAATTGGGACAGGGGACCTACGAGCAGTACTTC.

The chain uses TRBV3-1 (or the pseudogene TRBV3-2) and TRBJ2-7; D unresolved. The V and J ends lost 0 bases and 3 bases respectively, with 9 bases between them. Germline CDR1 reads LGHDT; CDR2 reads YNNKEL (reference sequence). The CDR3 loop spans 14 amino acids. In DNA, the CDR3 is TGTGCCAGCAGCCAAGAACCGGGTGTCTACGAGCAGTACTTC. Residues: CASSQEPGVYEQYF.

The chain is built from TRBV12-3 or TRBV12-4 and TRBJ1-1; D not certain. Trimming left V 2 bases short and J 3 bases short, with 7 bases between. The length of the CDR3 is 13 residues. Written as DNA, the CDR3 is TGTGCCAGCAGTTTAAACAGATACACTGAAGCTTTCTTT. This gives the protein CASSLNRYTEAFF.

This chain joins TRBV5-1 and TRBJ2-3; no definite D call. This CDR3 contains 15 residues. Germline V gives CDR1 SGHRS, CDR2 YFSETQ. Trimming left V 0 bases short and J 3 bases short, with 11 bases between. CDR3: CASSLVLRGTDTQYF. CDR3 DNA sequence: TGCGCCAGCAGCTTGGTTTTGCGTGGTACAGATACGCAGTATTTT.

The chain couples TRBV7-9 to TRBJ1-6; D not certain. V lost 5 bases and J 8 bases, leaving 10 bases between the germline ends. The CDR3 is 13 residues long. Germline V gene sequence: CDR1 SEHNR, CDR2 FQNEAQ (reference sequence). CDR3 nucleotide sequence: TGTGCCAGCAGCCGAGGAACGGATTCACCCCTCCACTTT. This sequence encodes CASSRGTDSPLHF. The full variable domain, with the rest looked up from reference TRBV7-9 and TRBJ1-6, is DTGVSQNPRHKITKRGQNVTFRCDPISEHNRLYWYRQTLGQGPEFLTYFQNEAQLEKSRLLSDRFSAERPKGSFSTLEIQRTEQGDSAMYLCASSRGTDSPLHFGNGTRLTVT.

Remarks on this clone: Distinct nucleotide sequences in the sample also encode this CDR3. The chain uses TRBV5-6 and TRBJ2-7; tentative D call: TRBD2 (6 bases). Germline loops: CDR1 SGHDT, CDR2 YYEEEE. CDR3 length: 13 residues. V lost 3 bases, J lost 2 bases, and 9 bases lay in between. CDR3 amino acids: CASSWGGTYEQYF. The CDR3 nucleotides read TGTGCCAGCAGCTGGGGAGGCACCTACGAGCAGTACTTC.

This chain joins TRBV25-1 and TRBJ2-7, with a tentative D call TRBD2 (5 bases). There are 15 residues in the CDR3. The germline gives CDR1 MGHDK, CDR2 SYGVNS. V was clipped by 1 base and J by 0 bases, with 10 bases between them. This CDR3 is CASSEFALGSYEQYF. The CDR3 nucleotides are TGTGCCAGCAGTGAATTCGCACTAGGCTCCTACGAGCAGTACTTC.

The chain carries TRBV29-1 and TRBJ2-3; 9 nucleotides align to TRBD2. CDR3 length: 15 residues. CDR1 is SQVTM and CDR2 is ANQGSEA in the germline V gene. V shed 8 bases, J shed 3 bases, and the junction held 12 bases outside the gene matches. This CDR3 is CSTTGLAGRTDTQYF. The CDR3 DNA reads TGCAGCACCACGGGGCTAGCGGGAAGAACAGATACGCAGTATTTT.

CDR3 amino acids: CASSLKALAGGGSYNEQFF. The DNA for the CDR3 is TGTGCCAGCAGCTTAAAAGCGCTAGCGGGAGGTGGGTCCTACAATGAGCAGTTCTTC. This rearrangement joins TRBV13 to TRBJ2-1; 11 bases line up with TRBD2. Per the germline V gene, CDR1 is PRHDT and CDR2 is FYEKMQ (reference sequence). This CDR3 is 19 amino acids long. Trimming removed 2 bases from V and 1 base from J; junction bases left unmatched: 10.

The chain links TRBV19 to TRBJ1-5; weak D call: TRBD1 (5 bases). The CDR3 is 15 residues long. Germline CDR1 reads LNHDA; CDR2 reads SQIVND (reference sequence). V lost 7 bases, J lost 3 bases, and 16 bases lay in between. This CDR3 is CASTAGGLLNQPQHF. In DNA form, the CDR3 reads TGTGCCAGTACGGCGGGGGGACTGCTCAATCAGCCCCAGCATTTT.

Here the CDR3 DNA reads TGTGCCAGCACCATAAACAGGGGGCAAGAGACCCAGTACTTC. This codes for CASTINRGQETQYF. The chain is built from TRBV5-4 and TRBJ2-5; 8 positions agree with TRBD1. V lost 6 bases and J lost 2; bases outside the gene matches: 6. This CDR3 has 14 residues. The germline CDR1 and CDR2 sequences are SGHNT and YYREEE (reference sequence).

This clone was observed once. This chain connects TRBV27 to TRBJ2-5, with TRBD2 matching 14 bases. V dropped 5 bases and J dropped 7; count of bases not matched to a gene: 6. The CDR3 has 15 amino acids. CDR1 and CDR2 (germline): MNHEY, SMNVEV (reference sequence). CDR3: CASSLGTSGSSTQYF. The CDR3 DNA sequence: TGTGCCAGCAGTCTGGGGACTAGCGGGAGTTCGACCCAGTACTTC.

The V and J genes are TRBV24-1 and TRBJ2-5; 9 bases line up with TRBD1. Germline CDR1 reads KGHDR; CDR2 reads SFDVKD. Unmatched junction bases numbered 13, after V lost 5 bases and J lost 4 bases. CDR3 length: 17 residues. The CDR3 coding sequence is TGTGCCACCAGTGGTCCTTCGGGGACAGGGTATTTAGAGACCCAGTACTTC. Translating it yields CATSGPSGTGYLETQYF.

This clone occurred a few times. V usage is TRBV10-2 and J usage is TRBJ1-6; TRBD1 agrees at 10 bases. The V segment lost 4 bases and the J segment 8 bases; nucleotides outside the gene matches: 2. Per the germline V gene, CDR1 is WSHSY and CDR2 is SAAADI. The length of the CDR3 is 14 residues. As DNA, the CDR3 is TGCGCCAGCAGTGTCGGACAGGGGGATTCACCCCTCCACTTT. Its translation: CASSVGQGDSPLHF.

The chain carries TRBV29-1 and TRBJ2-2; weak D call: TRBD1 (6 bases). V dropped 4 bases and J dropped 0 bases, with 15 bases sitting between them. Germline V lookup: CDR1 SQVTM, CDR2 ANQGSEA. This CDR3 is 16 amino acids long. CDR3 DNA sequence: TGCAGCGTTGGGGCAGGTGGGGGCGCGAACACCGGGGAGCTGTTTTTT. This codes for CSVGAGGGANTGELFF.